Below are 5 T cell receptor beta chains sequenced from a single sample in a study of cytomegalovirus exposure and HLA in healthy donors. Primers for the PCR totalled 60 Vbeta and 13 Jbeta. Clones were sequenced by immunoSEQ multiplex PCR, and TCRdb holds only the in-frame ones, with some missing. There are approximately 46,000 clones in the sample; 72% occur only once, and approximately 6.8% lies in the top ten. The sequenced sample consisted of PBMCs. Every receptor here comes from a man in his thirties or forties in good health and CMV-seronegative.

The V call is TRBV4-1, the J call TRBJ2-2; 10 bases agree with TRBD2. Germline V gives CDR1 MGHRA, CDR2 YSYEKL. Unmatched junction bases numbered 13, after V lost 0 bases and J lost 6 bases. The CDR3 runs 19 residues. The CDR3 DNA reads TGCGCCAGCAGCCAAGATCAATTCTTCGGACTAGCGGACTCCGGGGAGCTGTTTTTT. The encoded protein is CASSQDQFFGLADSGELFF.

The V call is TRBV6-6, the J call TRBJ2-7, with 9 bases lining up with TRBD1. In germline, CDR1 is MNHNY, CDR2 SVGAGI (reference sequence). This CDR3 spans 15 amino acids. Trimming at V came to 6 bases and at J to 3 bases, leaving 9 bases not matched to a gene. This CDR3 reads CASSLQGAYHYEQYF. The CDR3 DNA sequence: TGTGCCAGCAGCCTACAGGGGGCATACCACTACGAGCAGTACTTC.

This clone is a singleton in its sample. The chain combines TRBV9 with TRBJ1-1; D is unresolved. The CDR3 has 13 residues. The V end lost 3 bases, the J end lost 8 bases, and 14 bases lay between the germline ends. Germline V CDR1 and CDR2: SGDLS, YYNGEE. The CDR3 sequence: CASSGFIGREAFF. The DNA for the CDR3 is TGTGCCAGCAGCGGATTTATAGGGAGAGAAGCTTTCTTT. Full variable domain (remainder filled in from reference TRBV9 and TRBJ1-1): DSGVTQTPKHLITATGQRVTLRCSPRSGDLSVYWYQQSLDQGLQFLIQYYNGEERAKGNILERFSAQQFPDLHSELNLSSLELGDSALYFCASSGFIGREAFFGQGTRLTVV.

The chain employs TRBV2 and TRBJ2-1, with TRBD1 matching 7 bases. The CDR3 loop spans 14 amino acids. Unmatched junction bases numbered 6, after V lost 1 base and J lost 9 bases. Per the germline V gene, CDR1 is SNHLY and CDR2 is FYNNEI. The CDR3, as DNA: TGTGCCAGCAGTGAAGGTTTCAGGGGGACTGAGCAGTTCTTC. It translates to CASSEGFRGTEQFF.

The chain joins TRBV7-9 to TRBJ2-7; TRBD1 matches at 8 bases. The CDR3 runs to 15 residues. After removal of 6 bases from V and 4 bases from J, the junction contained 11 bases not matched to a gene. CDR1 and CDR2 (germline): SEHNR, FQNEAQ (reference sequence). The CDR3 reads CASSSRTGPNYEQYF. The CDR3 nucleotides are TGTGCCAGCAGTTCTAGGACAGGGCCGAATTACGAGCAGTACTTC.